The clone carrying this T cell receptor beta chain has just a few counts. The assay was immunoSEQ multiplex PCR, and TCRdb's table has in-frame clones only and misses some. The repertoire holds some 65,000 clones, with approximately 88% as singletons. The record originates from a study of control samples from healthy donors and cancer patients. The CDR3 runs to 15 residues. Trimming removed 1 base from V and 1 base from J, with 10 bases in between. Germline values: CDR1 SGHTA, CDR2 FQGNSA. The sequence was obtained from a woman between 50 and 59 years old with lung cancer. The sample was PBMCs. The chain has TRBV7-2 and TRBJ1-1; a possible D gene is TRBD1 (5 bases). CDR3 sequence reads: CASSLEWGRNTEAFF. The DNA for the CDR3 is TGTGCCAGCAGCTTAGAATGGGGCAGGAACACTGAAGCTTTCTTT.